This entry describes one TCR beta chain. This sample is drawn from a study of technical replicates of blood from a few donors. Measured with immunoSEQ multiplex PCR; TCRdb has only the in-frame clones, and not every one. The sample shows tens of thousands of clones, 85% to 95% of them seen only once. The V end lost 5 bases, the J end lost 1 base, and 8 bases lay between the germline ends. This CDR3 spans 13 amino acids. Germline CDR1 is SEHNR and CDR2 is FQNEAQ (reference sequence). The TCR comes from a human donor in good health. Specimen: T cells isolated from PBMCs. The chain carries TRBV7-9 and TRBJ1-1; perhaps TRBD1 as D (5 bases). In nucleotides, the CDR3 is TGTGCCAGCAGCCTACAGGAGAACACTGAAGCTTTCTTT. It specifies CASSLQENTEAFF.